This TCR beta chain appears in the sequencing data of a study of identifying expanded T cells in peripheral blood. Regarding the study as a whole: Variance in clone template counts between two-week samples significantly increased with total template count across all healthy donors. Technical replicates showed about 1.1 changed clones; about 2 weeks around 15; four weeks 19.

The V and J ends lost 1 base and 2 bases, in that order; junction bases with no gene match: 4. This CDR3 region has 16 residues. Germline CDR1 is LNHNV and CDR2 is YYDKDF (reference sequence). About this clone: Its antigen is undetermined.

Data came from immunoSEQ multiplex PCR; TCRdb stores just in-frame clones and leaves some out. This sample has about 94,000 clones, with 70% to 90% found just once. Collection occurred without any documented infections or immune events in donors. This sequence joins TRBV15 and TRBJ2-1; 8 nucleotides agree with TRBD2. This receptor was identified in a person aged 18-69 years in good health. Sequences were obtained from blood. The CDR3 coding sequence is TGTGCCACCAGCAGAGGGACTAGCAGCGCCTACAATGAGCAGTTCTTC. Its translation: CATSRGTSSAYNEQFF.